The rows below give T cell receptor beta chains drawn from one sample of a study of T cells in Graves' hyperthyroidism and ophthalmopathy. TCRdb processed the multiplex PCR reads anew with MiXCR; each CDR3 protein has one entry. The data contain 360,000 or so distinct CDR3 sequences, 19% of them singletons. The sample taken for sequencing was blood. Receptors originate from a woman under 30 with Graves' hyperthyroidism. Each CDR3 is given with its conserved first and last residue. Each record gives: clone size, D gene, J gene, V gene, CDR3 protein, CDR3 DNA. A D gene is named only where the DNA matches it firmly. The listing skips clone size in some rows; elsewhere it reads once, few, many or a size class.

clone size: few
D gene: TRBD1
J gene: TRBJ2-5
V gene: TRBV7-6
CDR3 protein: CASSLERQGIGETQYF
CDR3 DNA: TGTGCCAGCAGCTTAGAGAGACAGGGGATTGGGGAGACCCAGTACTTC

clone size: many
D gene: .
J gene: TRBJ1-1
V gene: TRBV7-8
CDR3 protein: CASSRRQVNTEAFF
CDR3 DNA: TGTGCCAGCAGCCGGAGGCAGGTGAACACTGAAGCTTTCTTT

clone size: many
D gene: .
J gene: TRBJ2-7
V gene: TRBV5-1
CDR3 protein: CASTNRGGTYEQYF
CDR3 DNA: TGCGCCAGCACCAACAGGGGGGGGACCTACGAGCAGTACTTC

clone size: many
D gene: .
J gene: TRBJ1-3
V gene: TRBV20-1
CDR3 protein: CSAEGYGNTIYF
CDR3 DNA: TGCAGTGCCGAGGGGTACGGAAACACCATATATTTT

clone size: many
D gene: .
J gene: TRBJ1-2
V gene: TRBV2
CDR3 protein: CASRVGSGVNYGYTF
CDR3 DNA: TGTGCCAGCAGAGTGGGCTCTGGGGTTAACTATGGCTACACCTTC

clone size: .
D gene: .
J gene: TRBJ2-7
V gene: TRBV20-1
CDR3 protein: CSARAVSHEQYF
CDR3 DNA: TGCAGTGCTAGAGCGGTCTCCCACGAGCAGTACTTC

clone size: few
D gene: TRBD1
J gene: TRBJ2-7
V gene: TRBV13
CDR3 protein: CASSPADRGWDEQYF
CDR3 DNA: TGTGCCAGCAGCCCCGCGGACAGGGGTTGGGACGAGCAGTACTTC

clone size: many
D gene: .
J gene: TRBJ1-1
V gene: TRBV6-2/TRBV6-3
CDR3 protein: CASSYEAMSTEAFF
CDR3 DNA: TGTGCCAGCAGTTACGAGGCCATGAGCACTGAAGCTTTCTTT

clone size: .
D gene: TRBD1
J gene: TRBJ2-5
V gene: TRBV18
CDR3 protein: CASSPWDSAKETQYF
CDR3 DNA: TGTGCCAGCTCACCTTGGGACAGCGCTAAAGAGACCCAGTACTTC

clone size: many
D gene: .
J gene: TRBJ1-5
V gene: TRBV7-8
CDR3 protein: CASSFRGGMDNQPQHF
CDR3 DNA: TGTGCCAGCAGCTTCAGAGGGGGAATGGACAATCAGCCCCAGCATTTT

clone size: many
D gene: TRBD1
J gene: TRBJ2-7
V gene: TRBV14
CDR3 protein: CASQGQESYEQYF
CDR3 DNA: TGTGCCAGCCAGGGACAGGAGTCCTACGAGCAGTACTTC

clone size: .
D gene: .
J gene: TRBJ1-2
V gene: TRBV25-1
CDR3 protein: CASTGGPAGGGYTF
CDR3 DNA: TGTGCCAGCACCGGCGGGCCAGCCGGGGGTGGCTACACCTTC

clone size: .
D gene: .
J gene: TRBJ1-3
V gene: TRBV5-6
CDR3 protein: CASSSSNGNTIYF
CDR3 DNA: TGTGCCAGCAGCTCCTCAAATGGAAACACCATATATTTT

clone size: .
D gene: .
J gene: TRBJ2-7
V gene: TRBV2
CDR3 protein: CASIRDNSYEQYF
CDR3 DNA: TGTGCCAGCATACGGGACAACTCCTACGAGCAGTACTTC

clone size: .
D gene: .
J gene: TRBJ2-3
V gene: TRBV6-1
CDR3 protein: CASSIGLPSTDTQYF
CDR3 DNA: TGTGCCAGCAGTATAGGACTCCCATCCACAGATACGCAGTATTTT

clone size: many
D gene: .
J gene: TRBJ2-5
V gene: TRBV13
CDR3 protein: CASSQALQETQYF
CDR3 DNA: TGTGCCAGCAGCCAGGCCTTGCAGGAGACCCAGTACTTC

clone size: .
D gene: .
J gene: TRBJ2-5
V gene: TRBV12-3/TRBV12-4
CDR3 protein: CASSLRSGRETQYF
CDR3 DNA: TGTGCCAGCAGTTTAAGGTCGGGGCGAGAGACCCAGTACTTC

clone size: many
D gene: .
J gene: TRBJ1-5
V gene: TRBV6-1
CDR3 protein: CASSEEWQSNQPQHF
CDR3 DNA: TGTGCCAGCAGTGAAGAATGGCAGAGCAATCAGCCCCAGCATTTT

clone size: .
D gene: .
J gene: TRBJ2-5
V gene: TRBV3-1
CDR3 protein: CASSRTRTEETQYF
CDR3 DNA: TGTGCCAGCAGCCGGACCAGGACAGAAGAGACCCAGTACTTC

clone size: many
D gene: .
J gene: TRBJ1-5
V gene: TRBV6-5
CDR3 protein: CASSYSKQNQPQHF
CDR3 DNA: TGTGCCAGCAGTTACTCGAAACAGAATCAGCCCCAGCATTTT

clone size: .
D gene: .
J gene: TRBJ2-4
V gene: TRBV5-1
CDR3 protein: CASSLVKGAVKNIQYF
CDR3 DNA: TGCGCCAGCAGCTTGGTTAAAGGGGCGGTCAAAAACATTCAGTACTTC

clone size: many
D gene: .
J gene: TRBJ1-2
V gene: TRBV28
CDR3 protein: CASSLLRTPGGYTF
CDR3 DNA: TGTGCCAGCAGTTTATTAAGAACTCCGGGGGGCTACACCTTC

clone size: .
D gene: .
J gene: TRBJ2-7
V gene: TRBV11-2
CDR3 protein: CASSLVGSADYEQYF
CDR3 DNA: TGTGCCAGCAGCTTAGTAGGGTCGGCTGACTACGAGCAGTACTTC

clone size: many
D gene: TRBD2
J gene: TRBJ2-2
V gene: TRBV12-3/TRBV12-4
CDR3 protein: CASSPRVAGVNTGELFF
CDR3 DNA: TGTGCCAGCAGTCCCCGCGTGGCGGGGGTGAACACCGGGGAGCTGTTTTTT

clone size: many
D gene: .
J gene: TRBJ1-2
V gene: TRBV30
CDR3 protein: CARSRDRNYGYTF
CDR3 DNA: TGTGCCCGCTCCCGGGACCGCAACTATGGCTACACCTTC

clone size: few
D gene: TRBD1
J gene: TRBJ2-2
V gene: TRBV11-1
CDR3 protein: CASSLLFVRQGTGELFF
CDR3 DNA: TGTGCCAGCAGCTTATTATTTGTGCGACAGGGGACCGGGGAGCTGTTTTTT

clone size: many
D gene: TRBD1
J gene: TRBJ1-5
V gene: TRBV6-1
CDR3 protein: CASNPQGGGQPQHF
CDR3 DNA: TGTGCCAGCAACCCCCAGGGGGGGGGTCAGCCCCAGCATTTT

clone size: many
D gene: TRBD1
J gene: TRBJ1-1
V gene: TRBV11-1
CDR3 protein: CASSLRGQGEVNTEAFF
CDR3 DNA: TGTGCCAGCAGCTTACGTGGACAGGGGGAAGTGAACACTGAAGCTTTCTTT

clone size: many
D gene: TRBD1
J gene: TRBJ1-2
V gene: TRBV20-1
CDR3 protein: CSASTGEALQHYGYTF
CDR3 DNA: TGCAGTGCTTCGACAGGGGAGGCCTTACAGCACTATGGCTACACCTTC

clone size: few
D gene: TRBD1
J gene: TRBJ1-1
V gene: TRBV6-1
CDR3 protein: CASLRDRGNTEAFF
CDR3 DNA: TGTGCCAGCCTCCGGGACAGGGGGAACACTGAAGCTTTCTTT

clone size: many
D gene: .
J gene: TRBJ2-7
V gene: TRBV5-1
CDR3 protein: CASSSGAGYYEQYF
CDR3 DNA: TGCGCCAGCAGCTCCGGGGCAGGATATTACGAGCAGTACTTC

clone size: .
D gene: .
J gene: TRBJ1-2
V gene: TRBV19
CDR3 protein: CASSVSHYSPASGYTF
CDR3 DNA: TGTGCCAGTAGTGTCTCCCACTATTCCCCGGCCTCTGGCTACACCTTC